The next 17 T cell receptor beta chains were all read from a single sample in a study of cytomegalovirus exposure and HLA in healthy donors. Libraries were prepared by immunoSEQ multiplex PCR; TCRdb keeps only in-frame clonotypes and omits some of them. Found here are about 120,000 clones, over 85% of them singletons; the top ten hold 1.5% to 2%. The sample was PBMCs. These receptors all come from a woman in her late teens or twenties in good health and CMV-seronegative.

The chain is built from TRBV15 and TRBJ2-7; D may be TRBD2 (6 bases). Trimming took 3 bases from V and 0 from J, leaving 9 bases between them. CDR1 and CDR2 (germline): LNHNV, YYDKDF (reference sequence). The CDR3 has 14 residues. The CDR3 region has the DNA TGTGCCACCAGCAGGGGACTGGTCTCCTACGAGCAGTACTTC. It specifies CATSRGLVSYEQYF.

This clone was recorded once. The V gene is TRBV28, the J gene TRBJ1-3; 7 bases are shared with TRBD1. Losses at the gene ends were 7 bases for V and 0 bases for J; bases not matched to a gene: 9. Looked up from germline, CDR1 is MDHEN and CDR2 is SYDVKM. This CDR3 comprises 16 residues. Here the CDR3 DNA reads TGTGCCAGCACTCCAGGGGGTCGGGGCTCTGGAAACACCATATATTTT. Translating gives CASTPGGRGSGNTIYF.

Only a few counts were recorded for this clone. The V gene is TRBV10-3, the J gene TRBJ2-1, with 8 bases matching TRBD2. Germline loops: CDR1 ENHRY, CDR2 SYGVKD. V lost 5 bases to trimming and J lost 1 base; unmatched junction nucleotides: 4. The CDR3 is 15 amino acids. The CDR3 reads CAISKTSASYNEQFF. In DNA form, the CDR3 reads TGTGCCATCAGTAAGACTAGCGCATCCTACAATGAGCAGTTCTTC.

The V and J genes are TRBV4-1 and TRBJ1-1; 12 nucleotides agree with TRBD1. V lost 4 bases and J lost 1; bases outside the gene matches: 7. Germline V lookup: CDR1 MGHRA, CDR2 YSYEKL. This CDR3 comprises 17 residues. The chain's CDR3 is CASSPLGTGGGNTEAFF. DNA of the CDR3: TGCGCCAGCAGCCCGCTTGGGACAGGGGGCGGGAACACTGAAGCTTTCTTT.

CDR3 sequence reads: CASSWGDRVSYEQYF. The CDR3, as DNA: TGTGCCAGCAGCTGGGGGGACAGGGTCTCCTACGAGCAGTACTTC. The chain carries TRBV5-6 and TRBJ2-7; 9 bases align to TRBD1. Trimming cost V 3 bases and J 0 bases; bases outside gene matches: 4. The germline CDR1 and CDR2 sequences are SGHDT and YYEEEE. CDR3 size: 15 residues.

This clone was counted a single time. The rearrangement joins TRBV15 to TRBJ2-1; D is possibly TRBD2 (6 bases). Germline V lookup: CDR1 LNHNV, CDR2 YYDKDF (reference sequence). V was clipped by 1 base and J by 5 bases, with 9 bases between them. The CDR3 length is 14 residues. CDR3 DNA sequence: TGTGCCACCAGCAGAGTACTAGCCAACAATGAGCAGTTCTTC. This sequence encodes CATSRVLANNEQFF.

The chain has TRBV5-4 and TRBJ2-2, with D perhaps matching TRBD2 (5 bases). V lost 6 bases and J lost 3, with 12 bases in between. Germline CDR1 reads SGHNT; CDR2 reads YYREEE (reference sequence). CDR3 length equals 14 residues. This chain's CDR3 is CASTSGLDTGELFF. Here the CDR3 DNA reads TGTGCCAGCACCTCAGGACTTGACACCGGGGAGCTGTTTTTT.

The chain carries TRBV10-2 and TRBJ2-1, with D unclear. The germline V and J ends were trimmed by 4 bases and 0 bases, with 10 bases remaining between them. CDR1 and CDR2 (germline): WSHSY, SAAADI. The CDR3 consists of 15 residues. The CDR3 DNA follows: TGCGCCAGCAGTGCTGGCGGAAGCTCCTACAATGAGCAGTTCTTC. Translation: CASSAGGSSYNEQFF.

The chain links TRBV21-1 to TRBJ1-5; TRBD1, the table's D call, lacks a check against the DNA. TRBV21-1 is termed a pseudogene. The CDR3 runs to 16 residues. As DNA, the CDR3 is TGTGCCAGCAGCAAACCCGGTGGACAGAAGAATCAGCCCCAGCATTTT. Its protein product is CASSKPGGQKNQPQHF.

The J gene is TRBJ2-1, the V gene TRBV7-3; a weak D match, TRBD2 (7 bases). The CDR3 sequence is 15 residues long. V was cut by 1 base and J by 8 bases, with 15 bases left in between. Germline V gene sequence: CDR1 SGHTA, CDR2 FQGTGA. The CDR3 region has the DNA TGTGCCAGCAGCTTAAGCGCGGGGGCAGGGGATGAGCAGTTCTTC. Residues: CASSLSAGAGDEQFF. Together with reference TRBV7-3 and TRBJ2-1, the CDR3 gives the full variable domain: GAGVSQTPSNKVTEKGKYVELRCDPISGHTALYWYRQSLGQGPEFLIYFQGTGAADDSGLPNDRFFAVRPEGSVSTLKIQRTERGDSAVYLCASSLSAGAGDEQFFGPGTRLTVL.

This chain links TRBV30 with TRBJ1-6, with D possibly being TRBD1 (6 bases). CDR1 and CDR2 (germline): GTSNPN, SVGIG (reference sequence). The length of the CDR3 is 15 residues. V dropped 3 bases and J dropped 8 bases, with 17 bases sitting between them. The CDR3 loop is CAWSAGALKDSPLHF. The CDR3 region has the DNA TGTGCCTGGAGCGCAGGGGCTCTCAAGGATTCACCCCTCCACTTT.

The chain has TRBV7-8 and TRBJ2-2, with D tentatively TRBD2 (6 bases). This CDR3 comprises 16 residues. Trimming pared 2 bases from V and 6 bases from J, leaving 16 bases between. Germline values: CDR1 SGHVS, CDR2 FQNEAQ. The CDR3 loop reads CASSLRRGVESGELFF. In DNA form, the CDR3 reads TGTGCCAGCAGCTTAAGGAGGGGCGTGGAATCCGGGGAGCTGTTTTTT. Drawing the rest from reference TRBV7-8 and TRBJ2-2, the complete variable domain is GAGVSQSPRYKVAKRGQDVALRCDPISGHVSLFWYQQALGQGPEFLTYFQNEAQLDKSGLPSDRFFAERPEGSVSTLKIQRTQQEDSAVYLCASSLRRGVESGELFFGEGSRLTVL.

The chain carries TRBV10-3 and TRBJ1-2, with TRBD1 matching over 10 bases. In germline, CDR1 is ENHRY, CDR2 SYGVKD. The junction had 11 bases not matched to a gene; V was cut back by 6 bases and J by 4 bases. This CDR3 has 16 amino acids. The CDR3 DNA reads as TGTGCCATCAGCTACGGACAGGGGGGTGTAGGCTATGGCTACACCTTC. Translated, it gives CAISYGQGGVGYGYTF.

The rearrangement joins TRBV6-6 to TRBJ2-7; no firm D call. Germline CDR1 reads MNHNY; CDR2 reads SVGAGI (reference sequence). The CDR3 has 14 amino acids. The V gene lost 2 bases and the J gene lost 1 base, with 9 bases spanning the gap. The DNA for the CDR3 is TGTGCCAGCAGTTACGCCAGGCAATCCTACGAGCAGTACTTC. Translated: CASSYARQSYEQYF.

The CDR3 region is CASSQDPLSSGVTYEQYF. For the CDR3, the DNA is TGCGCCAGCAGCCAAGATCCCCTCTCTAGCGGGGTTACCTACGAGCAGTACTTC. V usage is TRBV4-3 and J usage is TRBJ2-7, with 9 bases matching TRBD2. V was pared by 0 bases and J by 2 bases, with 11 bases of the junction left unmatched. The length of the CDR3 is 18 residues. Germline assignment: CDR1 LGHNA and CDR2 YSLEER.

The V gene is TRBV5-1, the J gene TRBJ2-2; 7 bases fit TRBD1. The CDR3 has 15 residues. The V segment lost 2 bases and the J segment 3 bases; nucleotides outside the gene matches: 4. In germline, CDR1 is SGHRS, CDR2 YFSETQ. CDR3 bases: TGCGCCAGCAGCTTTGACAGGGTCTACACCGGGGAGCTGTTTTTT. Translation: CASSFDRVYTGELFF.

The chain uses TRBV7-2 and TRBJ1-2, with D uncertain. CDR1 and CDR2 from the germline V gene are SGHTA and FQGNSA. V was clipped by 0 bases and J by 7 bases, with 12 bases between them. CDR3 length: 14 residues. CDR3 loop: CASSLAYGRVGYTF. The CDR3 nucleotides are TGTGCCAGCAGCTTAGCGTATGGGAGGGTTGGCTACACCTTC.